The next 32 T cell receptor beta chains were all read from a single sample in a study of control samples from healthy donors and cancer patients. Sequencing used immunoSEQ multiplex PCR; TCRdb keeps in-frame clones, though not all of them. The table shows under 150,000 clones, with roughly 93% occurring only once. The specimen was blood. The receptors derive from a man aged 25 to 45 in good health.

In this sample, this clone turned up once. This chain connects TRBV28 to TRBJ2-7, with 10 nucleotides matching TRBD2. The CDR3 is 14 residues long. CDR1 is MDHEN, CDR2 SYDVKM, per germline. V lost 9 bases and J lost 2; bases outside the gene matches: 7. The CDR3 nucleotides are TGTGCCAGTGTAGCGGGGGGTTATACCTACGAGCAGTACTTC. Protein: CASVAGGYTYEQYF.

This chain uses TRBV27 with TRBJ2-7, with D perhaps TRBD1 (7 bases). Germline V gene data show CDR1 as MNHEY and CDR2 as SMNVEV (reference sequence). Trimming removed 6 bases at V and 4 bases at J, with 16 bases between. The CDR3 has 14 residues. This CDR3 is CASRGLTGRYEQYF. The DNA for the CDR3 is TGTGCCAGCAGAGGGCTGACAGGGAGGTACGAGCAGTACTTC.

The chain carries TRBV27 and TRBJ2-7, with 7 bases that match TRBD1. The CDR3 is made up of 13 amino acids. Trimming removed 10 bases from V and 1 base from J; junction bases left unmatched: 7. Germline V gives CDR1 MNHEY, CDR2 SMNVEV (reference sequence). The CDR3 bases are TGTGCCACCGGGACAGCGTTTTCCTACGAGCAGTACTTC. The encoded protein is CATGTAFSYEQYF.

The chain couples TRBV9 to TRBJ2-7, with 8 positions matching TRBD1. From germline, CDR1 is SGDLS and CDR2 YYNGEE. V lost 5 bases and J lost 1; bases outside the gene matches: 5. The CDR3 loop spans 14 amino acids. CDR3 bases: TGTGCCAGCAGTTCGGACAGGGAATCCTACGAGCAGTACTTC. Translated, it gives CASSSDRESYEQYF. Using reference TRBV9 and TRBJ2-7 for the parts outside the CDR3, the full variable domain is DSGVTQTPKHLITATGQRVTLRCSPRSGDLSVYWYQQSLDQGLQFLIQYYNGEERAKGNILERFSAQQFPDLHSELNLSSLELGDSALYFCASSSDRESYEQYFGPGTRLTVT.

The chain has TRBV2 and TRBJ2-3; 9 nucleotides agree with TRBD2. With 1 base clipped from V and 4 bases from J, the junction kept 6 bases outside the gene matches. The CDR3 length is 16 residues. Germline V lookup: CDR1 SNHLY, CDR2 FYNNEI. CDR3 in amino acids: CASSEVWRGGADTQYF. The DNA of the CDR3 is TGTGCCAGCAGTGAAGTTTGGCGGGGGGGCGCAGATACGCAGTATTTT.

V and J are TRBV6-1 and TRBJ2-7, with D unresolved. Trimming cost V 1 base and J 3 bases, with 4 bases left between them. The CDR3 is made up of 12 amino acids. The V gene's germline CDR1 is MNHNS and CDR2 SASEGT. Here the CDR3 DNA reads TGTGCCAGCAGTGAAGAGGACTACGAGCAGTACTTC. Translation gives CASSEEDYEQYF.

The chain employs TRBV15 and TRBJ2-2; D might be TRBD1 (6 bases). CDR1 is LNHNV and CDR2 is YYDKDF in the germline V gene (reference sequence). Trimming shortened V by 0 bases and J by 4 bases, and 12 bases separated the two germline ends. The CDR3 runs to 16 residues. The CDR3 bases are TGTGCCACCAGCAGAGATTGGGGGCTGGGCACCGGGGAGCTGTTTTTT. It encodes CATSRDWGLGTGELFF.

The chain joins TRBV19 to TRBJ1-5, with 10 positions matching TRBD1. The V segment lost 4 bases and the J segment 7 bases; nucleotides outside the gene matches: 10. The CDR3 totals 16 residues. From germline, CDR1 is LNHDA and CDR2 SQIVND (reference sequence). The CDR3, as DNA: TGTGCCAGTAGTACCCGAGCAGACAGGGGGCGACAGCCCCAGCATTTT. It is translated as CASSTRADRGRQPQHF. The full variable domain, with the rest looked up from reference TRBV19 and TRBJ1-5, is DGGITQSPKYLFRKEGQNVTLSCEQNLNHDAMYWYRQDPGQGLRLIYYSQIVNDFQKGDIAEGYSVSREKKESFPLTVTSAQKNPTAFYLCASSTRADRGRQPQHFGDGTRLSIL.

The rearrangement joins TRBV6-6 to TRBJ1-2; D is unresolved. CDR3 length: 13 amino acids. Per germline, CDR1 MNHNY and CDR2 SVGAGI (reference sequence). V was trimmed by 2 bases and J by 5 bases, leaving 9 bases between them. The CDR3: CASSYETPYGYTF. The CDR3 coding sequence is TGTGCCAGCAGTTACGAAACCCCTTATGGCTACACCTTC.

The chain couples TRBV5-1 to TRBJ1-1; D unclear. Germline CDR1 and CDR2: SGHRS and YFSETQ. The length of the CDR3 is 11 residues. Trimming shortened V by 6 bases and J by 2 bases, and 5 bases separated the two germline ends. CDR3 nucleotides: TGCGCCAGCAATGGAAACACTGAAGCTTTCTTT. Its protein product is CASNGNTEAFF. The complete variable domain, with remaining parts taken from reference TRBV5-1 and TRBJ1-1, reads KAGVTQTPRYLIKTRGQQVTLSCSPISGHRSVSWYQQTPGQGLQFLFEYFSETQRNKGNFPGRFSGRQFSNSRSEMNVSTLELGDSALYLCASNGNTEAFFGQGTRLTVV.

The chain has TRBV30 and TRBJ1-4, with D possibly being TRBD1 (5 bases). The V gene lost 0 bases and the J gene lost 5 bases, with 13 bases spanning the gap. The germline CDR1 and CDR2 sequences are GTSNPN and SVGIG (reference sequence). The CDR3 has 15 amino acids. CDR3 residues: CAWSVRRGQNEKLFF. The DNA of the CDR3 is TGTGCCTGGAGTGTACGTCGAGGACAAAATGAAAAACTGTTTTTT.

The gene calls are TRBV5-4 and TRBJ1-2; D gene unclear. Germline V lookup: CDR1 SGHNT, CDR2 YYREEE (reference sequence). V gave up 2 bases and J gave up 8 bases, with 7 bases separating them. This CDR3 region has 11 residues. The CDR3 reads CASSFWGGYTF. DNA for the CDR3: TGTGCCAGCAGCTTCTGGGGAGGCTACACCTTC. Full variable domain (missing parts from reference TRBV5-4 and TRBJ1-2): ETGVTQSPTHLIKTRGQQVTLRCSSQSGHNTVSWYQQALGQGPQFIFQYYREEENGRGNFPPRFSGLQFPNYSSELNVNALELDDSALYLCASSFWGGYTFGSGTRLTVV.

The J gene is TRBJ2-3, the V gene TRBV7-2, with a possible D match to TRBD2 (6 bases). The germline gives CDR1 SGHTA, CDR2 FQGNSA. The V end was cut by 6 bases, the J end by 0 bases, with 10 bases between. This CDR3 region has 14 residues. CDR3 in amino acids: CASRWRGSTDTQYF. In DNA form, the CDR3 reads TGTGCCAGCAGGTGGCGGGGAAGCACAGATACGCAGTATTTT.

This rearrangement joins TRBV21-1 to TRBJ1-6. TRBV21-1 is classified as a pseudogene. The CDR3 extends over 16 amino acids. For the CDR3, the DNA is TGTGCCAGCAGCAAAGAAGTAATGGCAGGACCCCGAGATCTCCACTTT. The encoded protein is CASSKEVMAGPRDLHF.

The chain has TRBV7-8 and TRBJ2-2; 9 bases are a match to TRBD1. V trimming: 7 bases; J trimming: 6 bases; junction bases outside the gene matches: 9. Looked up from germline, CDR1 is SGHVS and CDR2 is FQNEAQ. The CDR3 is made up of 15 amino acids. The CDR3 DNA is TGTGCCAGCAAGTCTACAGGGGGCCTCGCCGGGGAGCTGTTTTTT. Protein: CASKSTGGLAGELFF. Full variable domain (missing parts from reference TRBV7-8 and TRBJ2-2): GAGVSQSPRYKVAKRGQDVALRCDPISGHVSLFWYQQALGQGPEFLTYFQNEAQLDKSGLPSDRFFAERPEGSVSTLKIQRTQQEDSAVYLCASKSTGGLAGELFFGEGSRLTVL.

This clone was recorded once. The rearrangement uses TRBV5-1 and TRBJ2-3; D unresolved. Trimming shortened V by 7 bases and J by 6 bases, and 21 bases separated the two germline ends. This CDR3 has 15 amino acids. From germline, CDR1 is SGHRS and CDR2 YFSETQ. CDR3: CASSARTPAWDTQYF. CDR3 sequence (DNA): TGCGCCAGCTCAGCCAGGACCCCCGCCTGGGATACGCAGTATTTT.

The chain is built from TRBV2 and TRBJ1-5, with 8 bases that match TRBD1. The length of the CDR3 is 13 residues. Losses at the gene ends were 8 bases for V and 4 bases for J; bases not matched to a gene: 4. CDR1 and CDR2 (germline): SNHLY, FYNNEI. The CDR3 here is CASVRQGNQPQHF. CDR3 coding DNA: TGTGCCAGCGTGCGACAGGGGAATCAGCCCCAGCATTTT.

The CDR3 region has the DNA TGTGCCAGCAGCCTTGGGAGAGTCGGGTGGAATGAAAAACTGTTTTTT. It codes for CASSLGRVGWNEKLFF. V is TRBV9 and J is TRBJ1-4; D remains ambiguous. Germline V lookup: CDR1 SGDLS, CDR2 YYNGEE. CDR3 length: 16 amino acids. Trimming took off 4 bases at V and 5 bases at J, with 18 bases between the two ends.

The gene calls are TRBV12-3 or TRBV12-4 and TRBJ2-5; D may correspond to TRBD1 or TRBD2 (6 bases each). The CDR3 is 13 residues long. V was shortened by 6 bases and J by 6 bases, with 14 bases between the two germline ends. The CDR3 spells CASRKEGGKTQYF. CDR3 sequence (DNA): TGTGCCAGCAGGAAGGAGGGGGGAAAGACCCAGTACTTC.

This rearrangement joins TRBV9 to TRBJ1-1; D is possibly TRBD1 (5 bases). Per germline, CDR1 SGDLS and CDR2 YYNGEE. With 4 bases removed from V and 3 bases from J, the gap between germline ends came to 19 bases. There are 16 residues in the CDR3. DNA for the CDR3: TGTGCCAGCAGCCCTGGAAGGGGATTAACGCACACTGAAGCTTTCTTT. This sequence encodes CASSPGRGLTHTEAFF.

The chain carries TRBV7-9 and TRBJ2-1; 9 nucleotides agree with TRBD2. In germline, CDR1 is SEHNR, CDR2 FQNEAQ (reference sequence). The CDR3 spans 16 residues. With V trimmed by 5 bases and J by 4 bases, 9 bases remained unmatched. CDR3 amino acids: CASSPGGRGGYNEQFF. For the CDR3, the DNA is TGTGCCAGCAGCCCAGGGGGGCGGGGGGGGTACAATGAGCAGTTCTTC. The whole variable domain, filled in from reference TRBV7-9 and TRBJ2-1, reads DTGVSQNPRHKITKRGQNVTFRCDPISEHNRLYWYRQTLGQGPEFLTYFQNEAQLEKSRLLSDRFSAERPKGSFSTLEIQRTEQGDSAMYLCASSPGGRGGYNEQFFGPGTRLTVL.

This chain joins TRBV5-1 and TRBJ2-1, with unresolved D. Trimming took 6 bases from V and 0 from J, leaving 7 bases between them. From germline, CDR1 is SGHRS and CDR2 YFSETQ. The CDR3 length is 13 residues. CDR3 residues: CASTQSSYNEQFF. DNA of the CDR3: TGCGCCAGCACCCAGTCCTCCTACAATGAGCAGTTCTTC.

The chain is built from TRBV3-1 (or the pseudogene TRBV3-2) and TRBJ1-2; D is perhaps TRBD1 (6 bases). CDR1 LGHDT and CDR2 YNNKEL come from the germline V gene (reference sequence). Trimming took off 0 bases at V and 6 bases at J, with 14 bases between the two ends. The CDR3 runs to 15 residues. The CDR3 spells CASSQDYRDGDGYTF. In nucleotides, the CDR3 is TGTGCCAGCAGCCAAGATTACAGGGATGGAGATGGCTACACCTTC.

This chain joins TRBV10-3 and TRBJ2-7, with a tentative D call TRBD1 (5 bases). Germline V CDR1 and CDR2: ENHRY, SYGVKD. This CDR3 region has 13 residues. V lost 3 bases, J lost 4 bases, and 10 bases lay in between. The CDR3 region is CAISEGDPYEQYV. The CDR3 DNA reads TGTGCCATCAGTGAAGGGGATCCGTACGAGCAGTACGTC.

V and J are TRBV5-4 and TRBJ2-5, with 8 bases identical to TRBD1. CDR3 length equals 15 residues. V was pared by 0 bases and J by 5 bases, with 6 bases of the junction left unmatched. From germline, CDR1 is SGHNT and CDR2 YYREEE (reference sequence). The CDR3 sequence: CASSLVAGGGETQYF. CDR3 DNA sequence: TGTGCCAGCAGCTTGGTAGCAGGGGGCGGGGAGACCCAGTACTTC. The variable domain in full, completed from reference TRBV5-4 and TRBJ2-5, reads ETGVTQSPTHLIKTRGQQVTLRCSSQSGHNTVSWYQQALGQGPQFIFQYYREEENGRGNFPPRFSGLQFPNYSSELNVNALELDDSALYLCASSLVAGGGETQYFGPGTRLLVL.

The chain carries TRBV4-2 and TRBJ1-5; D unclear. This CDR3 contains 14 residues. V lost 4 bases and J lost 9, with 16 bases in between. Per germline, CDR1 LGHNA and CDR2 YNFKEQ. In DNA, the CDR3 is TGTGCCAGCAGCCCCCGAGGTCCCAACGGGCCCCAGCATTTT. This codes for CASSPRGPNGPQHF.

This clone was detected only once. The V call is TRBV30, the J call TRBJ2-1; weak D call: TRBD2 (5 bases). Germline CDR1 and CDR2: GTSNPN and SVGIG (reference sequence). V shed 4 bases and J shed 2 bases, with 12 bases lying between them. CDR3 length: 14 residues. This chain's CDR3 is CAWKPSSAYNEQFF. Here the CDR3 DNA reads TGTGCCTGGAAGCCTAGCAGTGCCTACAATGAGCAGTTCTTC.

The chain is built from TRBV9 and TRBJ2-3, with 9 bases identical to TRBD2. Germline values: CDR1 SGDLS, CDR2 YYNGEE. The length of the CDR3 is 20 residues. The J segment lost 2 bases and the V segment lost 0 bases, leaving 16 bases of the junction unmatched. The CDR3 protein is CASSVGDSSGGPKFTDTQYF. CDR3 coding DNA: TGTGCCAGCAGCGTAGGAGATAGTAGCGGGGGCCCGAAATTCACAGATACGCAGTATTTT.

V and J are TRBV25-1 and TRBJ1-6; 7 bases map to TRBD1. Germline assignment: CDR1 MGHDK and CDR2 SYGVNS. V gave up 1 base and J gave up 9 bases; unmatched junction bases: 6. The CDR3 is 15 amino acids. CDR3 amino acids: CASSESKGAASPLHF. In nucleotides, the CDR3 is TGTGCCAGCAGTGAATCTAAGGGGGCGGCTTCACCCCTCCACTTT.

The chain recombines TRBV12-3 or TRBV12-4 with TRBJ1-2; D call uncertain. The CDR3 has 13 amino acids. V shed 2 bases and J shed 1 base, with 5 bases lying between them. The CDR3 nucleotides read TGTGCCAGCAGTTTAAGGATTAACTATGGCTACACCTTC. Translated: CASSLRINYGYTF.

This clone was observed a few times. This chain uses TRBV19 with TRBJ1-5; D gene uncertain. The germline gives CDR1 LNHDA, CDR2 SQIVND (reference sequence). The CDR3 is 13 amino acids. Deletions cut 3 bases from V and 7 bases from J, with 10 bases between. DNA of the CDR3: TGTGCCAGTAGTATCGCAGTACGGCAGCCCCAGCATTTT. This translates into CASSIAVRQPQHF.

The rearrangement links TRBV10-3 to TRBJ1-1; 8 bases are shared with TRBD1. CDR3 size: 14 residues. CDR1 is ENHRY, CDR2 SYGVKD, per germline. The V gene end was trimmed by 10 bases and the J gene end by 3 bases; junction bases not matched to a gene: 10. Here the CDR3 DNA reads TGTGCCACCCAAACCGACAGGGGCCACACTGAAGCTTTCTTT. It yields the protein CATQTDRGHTEAFF.